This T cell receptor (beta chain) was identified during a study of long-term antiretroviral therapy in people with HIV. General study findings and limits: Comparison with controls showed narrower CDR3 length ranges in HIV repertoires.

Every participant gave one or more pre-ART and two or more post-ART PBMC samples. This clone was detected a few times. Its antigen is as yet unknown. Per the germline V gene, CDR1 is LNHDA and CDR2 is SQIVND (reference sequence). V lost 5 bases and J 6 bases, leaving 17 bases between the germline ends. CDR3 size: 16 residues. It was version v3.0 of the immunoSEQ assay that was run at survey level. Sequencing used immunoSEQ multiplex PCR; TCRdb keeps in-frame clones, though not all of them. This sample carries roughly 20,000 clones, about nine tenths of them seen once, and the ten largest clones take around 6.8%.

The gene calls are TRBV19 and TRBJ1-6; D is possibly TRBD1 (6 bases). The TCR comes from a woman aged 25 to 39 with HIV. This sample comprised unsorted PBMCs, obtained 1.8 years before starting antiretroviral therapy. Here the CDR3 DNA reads TGTGCCAGTAGTCCGCAATCCGACAGGTTTAATTCACCCCTCCACTTT. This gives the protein CASSPQSDRFNSPLHF.